A selection of T cell receptor beta chains follows, all from one sample in a study of cytomegalovirus exposure and HLA in healthy donors. Generated by immunoSEQ multiplex PCR, the TCRdb table keeps only in-frame clones and is missing some. The sample shows approximately 44,000 clones, 65% to 85% of them seen only once. The source material was PBMCs. These receptor sequences come from a man aged 50 to 60 in good health and CMV-seronegative. CDR3s include the opening cysteine and the closing phenylalanine or tryptophan. Each record gives: CDR3 DNA, CDR3 protein, V gene, clone size, D gene, CDR3 length, J gene. D genes are given only for firm matches. Clone size is shown for a subset of rows, as once, few, many or a class of expanded clone.

CDR3nt: TGTGCCAGCAGCTTGGGTCCGGGGAGGAGTGATGAAGCTTTCTTT
CDR3aa: CASSLGPGRSDEAFF
v_gene: TRBV5-5
abundance: NA
d_gene: NA
len: 15
j_gene: TRBJ1-1

CDR3nt: TGTGCCAGCAGCTTCGTTCCGGGAAGGGTCTACAATGAGCAGTTCTTC
CDR3aa: CASSFVPGRVYNEQFF
v_gene: TRBV5-6
abundance: NA
d_gene: NA
len: 16
j_gene: TRBJ2-1

CDR3nt: TGTGCCAGCAGCGGGGGACTATCACCCTACGAGCAGTACTTC
CDR3aa: CASSGGLSPYEQYF
v_gene: TRBV5-6
abundance: once
d_gene: TRBD2
len: 14
j_gene: TRBJ2-7

CDR3nt: TGCGCCAGCAGCTTGGGACAGGCGCCTTCCTTCTTT
CDR3aa: CASSLGQAPSFF
v_gene: TRBV5-1
abundance: NA
d_gene: NA
len: 12
j_gene: TRBJ1-1

CDR3nt: TGTGCCAGCAGGGAGGACAGGGGTGGAATCGGGGAGCTGTTTTTT
CDR3aa: CASREDRGGIGELFF
v_gene: TRBV2
abundance: NA
d_gene: TRBD1
len: 15
j_gene: TRBJ2-2

CDR3nt: TGTGCCAGCAGCTTCCGAGGGGGCGTATATAATTCACCCCTCCACTTT
CDR3aa: CASSFRGGVYNSPLHF
v_gene: TRBV7-9
abundance: once
d_gene: TRBD1
len: 16
j_gene: TRBJ1-6

CDR3nt: TGTGCCAGCAGACCTGACAGCTACGAGCAGTACTTC
CDR3aa: CASRPDSYEQYF
v_gene: TRBV6-6
abundance: NA
d_gene: NA
len: 12
j_gene: TRBJ2-7

CDR3nt: TGCGCCAGCAGCGCCCCCCAGGGGGTCACCGGGGAGCTGTTTTTT
CDR3aa: CASSAPQGVTGELFF
v_gene: TRBV4-1
abundance: NA
d_gene: TRBD1
len: 15
j_gene: TRBJ2-2

CDR3nt: TGTGCCAGCAGCTTACAGGGATATCAGCCCCAGCATTTT
CDR3aa: CASSLQGYQPQHF
v_gene: TRBV7-9
abundance: NA
d_gene: NA
len: 13
j_gene: TRBJ1-5

CDR3nt: TGTGCCAGCAGTTACAGGTCGGGTCAGCCCCAGCATTTT
CDR3aa: CASSYRSGQPQHF
v_gene: TRBV27
abundance: once
d_gene: NA
len: 13
j_gene: TRBJ1-5

CDR3nt: TGCGCCAGCAGCCAAGATTGGCTAGCGGGAGGGCCTGGCGAGCAGTACTTC
CDR3aa: CASSQDWLAGGPGEQYF
v_gene: TRBV4-3
abundance: NA
d_gene: TRBD2
len: 17
j_gene: TRBJ2-7

CDR3nt: TGTGCCAGCAGCACTAAGACAGGGTTTGGGTGGAATGAGCAGTTCTTC
CDR3aa: CASSTKTGFGWNEQFF
v_gene: TRBV7-3
abundance: NA
d_gene: TRBD1
len: 16
j_gene: TRBJ2-1

CDR3nt: TGTGCCAGTAGTATTTCACAGGGGTTTTCCACAGATACGCAGTATTTT
CDR3aa: CASSISQGFSTDTQYF
v_gene: TRBV19
abundance: few
d_gene: TRBD1
len: 16
j_gene: TRBJ2-3

CDR3nt: TGTGCCAGCAGCGGCCCCCAGGGATCAGATACGCAGTATTTT
CDR3aa: CASSGPQGSDTQYF
v_gene: TRBV9
abundance: NA
d_gene: NA
len: 14
j_gene: TRBJ2-3

CDR3nt: TGTGCCAGCAAGGTGACAGGGGAGAACGGCTACACCTTC
CDR3aa: CASKVTGENGYTF
v_gene: TRBV6-5
abundance: NA
d_gene: TRBD1
len: 13
j_gene: TRBJ1-2

CDR3nt: TGTGCCAGCAGTGAAACAGGGGTCTTCTATAATTCACCCCTCCACTTT
CDR3aa: CASSETGVFYNSPLHF
v_gene: TRBV6-1
abundance: NA
d_gene: TRBD1
len: 16
j_gene: TRBJ1-6

CDR3nt: TGTGCCAGCAGTTTTGACAGGTCCAGGATTCAGTACTTC
CDR3aa: CASSFDRSRIQYF
v_gene: TRBV6-5
abundance: NA
d_gene: NA
len: 13
j_gene: TRBJ2-4

CDR3nt: TGTGCCAGCAGCTTCTCCCAGACTGAAGCTTTCTTT
CDR3aa: CASSFSQTEAFF
v_gene: TRBV5-6
abundance: NA
d_gene: NA
len: 12
j_gene: TRBJ1-1